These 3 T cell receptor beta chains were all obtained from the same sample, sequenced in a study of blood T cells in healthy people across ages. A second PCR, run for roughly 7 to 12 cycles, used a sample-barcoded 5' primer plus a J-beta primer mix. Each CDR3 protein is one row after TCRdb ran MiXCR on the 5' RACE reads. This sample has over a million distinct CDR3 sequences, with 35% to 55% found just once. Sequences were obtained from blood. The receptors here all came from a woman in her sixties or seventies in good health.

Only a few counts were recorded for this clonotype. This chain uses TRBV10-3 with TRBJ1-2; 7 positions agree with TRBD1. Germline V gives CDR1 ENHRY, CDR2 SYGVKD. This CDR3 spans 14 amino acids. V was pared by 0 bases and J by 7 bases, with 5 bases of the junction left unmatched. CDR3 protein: CAISESNRGGGYTF. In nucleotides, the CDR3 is TGTGCCATCAGTGAGTCGAACAGGGGAGGTGGCTACACCTTC.

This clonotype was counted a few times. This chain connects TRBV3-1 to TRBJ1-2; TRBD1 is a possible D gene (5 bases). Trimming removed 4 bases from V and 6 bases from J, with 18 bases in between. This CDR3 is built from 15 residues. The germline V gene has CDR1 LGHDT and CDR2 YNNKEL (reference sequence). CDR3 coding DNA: TGTGCCAGCAGCCCTCCGGGACTTGGGGGGGATGGCTACACCTTC. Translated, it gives CASSPPGLGGDGYTF.

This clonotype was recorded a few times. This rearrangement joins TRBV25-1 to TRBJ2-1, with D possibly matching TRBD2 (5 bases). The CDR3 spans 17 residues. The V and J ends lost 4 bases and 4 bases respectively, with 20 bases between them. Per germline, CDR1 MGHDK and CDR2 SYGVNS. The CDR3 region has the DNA TGTGCCAGCAGTGGTACTACCGGGAACCCCAAATACAATGAGCAGTTCTTC. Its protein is CASSGTTGNPKYNEQFF.